One sample yielded the 20 T cell receptor beta chains listed below, sequenced in a study of beta chain features in type 1 diabetes. Expressed TCRB transcripts were sequenced because the isolated RNA had all been reverse transcribed beforehand. This table comes from immunoSEQ multiplex PCR, and its TCRdb copy is limited to in-frame clones, with some not included. The data show 500,000 to 850,000 clones, over 12% seen once. Overall study findings and caveats: TCRB CDR3 length was moderately but significantly reduced in all four CD4+ subsets of Type 1 diabetes patients.

The antigens of these receptors remain unknown. The sample was naive CD4+ T cells from blood. All receptors derive from a young man with type 1 diabetes.

The chain links TRBV9 to TRBJ1-2; D is uncertain. CDR3 length: 16 residues. Trimming cost V 4 bases and J 8 bases, with 24 bases left between them. Looked up from germline, CDR1 is SGDLS and CDR2 is YYNGEE. This chain's CDR3 is CASSTRSFGGVGGYTF. The CDR3 nucleotides are TGTGCCAGCAGCACCCGTTCCTTTGGAGGCGTGGGGGGCTACACCTTC.

The rearrangement links TRBV5-6 to TRBJ2-3; perhaps TRBD1 as D (5 bases). V shed 5 bases and J shed 5 bases, with 15 bases lying between them. The CDR3 sequence is 14 residues long. Germline CDR1 and CDR2: SGHDT and YYEEEE. Here the CDR3 DNA reads TGTGCCAGCAGTTCCCTGGGGCTGGGAGATACGCAGTATTTT. This sequence encodes CASSSLGLGDTQYF.

This clone was counted between two and nine times. For the CDR3, the DNA is TGTGCCAGCAGTCCCTCCGTCGAAGAGACCCAGTACTTC. This sequence encodes CASSPSVEETQYF. The chain uses TRBV28 and TRBJ2-5; D is uncertain. Trimming stripped 5 bases from V and 3 bases from J, with 10 bases between. Germline CDR1 and CDR2: MDHEN and SYDVKM. The length of the CDR3 is 13 residues.

The CDR3 DNA sequence: TGTGCCTGGACAATAAACGCCGGGGAGACCCAGTACTTC. Translating gives CAWTINAGETQYF. The chain employs TRBV30 and TRBJ2-5; D gene uncertain. Trimming left V 4 bases short and J 5 bases short, with 14 bases between. The CDR3 consists of 13 residues. Germline values: CDR1 GTSNPN, CDR2 SVGIG (reference sequence).

The chain joins TRBV29-1 to TRBJ1-2, with D unclear. Trimming shortened V by 0 bases and J by 4 bases, and 3 bases separated the two germline ends. CDR3 size: 11 residues. Germline V gives CDR1 SQVTM, CDR2 ANQGSEA. CDR3 DNA sequence: TGCAGCGTTGAAGAGGGCTATGGCTACACCTTC. This encodes CSVEEGYGYTF.

The chain combines TRBV7-2 with TRBJ1-2; D uncertain. The CDR3 runs to 15 residues. V was cut by 1 base and J by 2 bases, with 11 bases left in between. Per the germline V gene, CDR1 is SGHTA and CDR2 is FQGNSA. The CDR3 DNA sequence: TGTGCCAGCAGCTTAGTAATGGGCGGGAACTATGGCTACACCTTC. Protein: CASSLVMGGNYGYTF.

V is TRBV6-5 and J is TRBJ2-7, with TRBD2 identical over 11 bases. Germline V gene sequence: CDR1 MNHEY, CDR2 SVGAGI. V dropped 5 bases and J dropped 0; count of bases not matched to a gene: 3. CDR3 length: 15 residues. The CDR3 DNA sequence: TGTGCCAGCAGTCGACTAGCGGGGACCTCCTACGAGCAGTACTTC. It translates to CASSRLAGTSYEQYF.

The chain joins TRBV29-1 to TRBJ1-6, with 10 nucleotides matching TRBD1. CDR3 size: 14 residues. The germline V gene has CDR1 SQVTM and CDR2 ANQGSEA. After removal of 7 bases from V and 10 bases from J, the junction contained 10 bases not matched to a gene. The DNA for the CDR3 is TGCAGCGCTGAGACAGGGGGCGTTGGGTCACCCCTCCACTTT. It translates to CSAETGGVGSPLHF.

This clone occurred a few times. The V gene is TRBV19, the J gene TRBJ1-2, with 9 nucleotides matching TRBD1. Germline values: CDR1 LNHDA, CDR2 SQIVND (reference sequence). Germline trimming cut 5 bases from V and 7 bases from J; bases unmatched to any gene: 5. The CDR3 length is 13 residues. CDR3 in amino acids: CASSPGQGFGYTF. In DNA form, the CDR3 reads TGTGCCAGTAGTCCGGGACAGGGTTTTGGCTACACCTTC. Complete variable domain (other parts from reference TRBV19 and TRBJ1-2): DGGITQSPKYLFRKEGQNVTLSCEQNLNHDAMYWYRQDPGQGLRLIYYSQIVNDFQKGDIAEGYSVSREKKESFPLTVTSAQKNPTAFYLCASSPGQGFGYTFGSGTRLTVV.

The CDR3 loop reads CAWSVGAVETQYF. CDR3 nucleotides: TGTGCCTGGAGTGTAGGGGCAGTCGAGACCCAGTACTTC. The chain employs TRBV30 and TRBJ2-5; possibly TRBD1 for D (5 bases). The CDR3 is 13 amino acids. CDR1 and CDR2 (germline): GTSNPN, SVGIG (reference sequence). Deletions cut 0 bases from V and 5 bases from J, with 10 bases between.

This clone turned up a few times. The chain is built from TRBV7-6 and TRBJ2-2; 8 bases line up with TRBD1. Looked up from germline, CDR1 is SGHVS and CDR2 is FNYEAQ. J lost 2 bases, V lost 5 bases, and 7 bases had no gene match. The CDR3 length is 16 residues. CDR3 protein: CASSPGQGFNTGELFF. CDR3 sequence (DNA): TGTGCCAGCAGCCCCGGACAGGGCTTCAACACCGGGGAGCTGTTTTTT. The whole variable domain, remainder taken from reference TRBV7-6 and TRBJ2-2, is GAGVSQSPRYKVTKRGQDVALRCDPISGHVSLYWYRQALGQGPEFLTYFNYEAQQDKSGLPNDRFSAERPEGSISTLTIQRTEQRDSAMYRCASSPGQGFNTGELFFGEGSRLTVL.

This clone was counted only a few times. The chain combines TRBV2 with TRBJ2-3, with 7 nucleotides matching TRBD1. With V trimmed by 7 bases and J by 4 bases, 8 bases remained unmatched. CDR3 size: 14 residues. Germline lookup yields CDR1 SNHLY and CDR2 FYNNEI. CDR3: CASKDRLGSDTQYF. The CDR3 DNA is TGTGCCAGCAAGGACAGGCTTGGGTCAGATACGCAGTATTTT.

This clone appeared a single time. The CDR3 nucleotides are TGTGCCTGGAGGGCCCAGGGAAATTCACCCCTCCACTTT. This sequence encodes CAWRAQGNSPLHF. The chain combines TRBV30 with TRBJ1-6; a weak D match, TRBD1 (5 bases). V gave up 3 bases and J gave up 7 bases, with 10 bases separating them. Germline values: CDR1 GTSNPN, CDR2 SVGIG (reference sequence). There are 13 residues in the CDR3.

This clone was detected a few times. The V gene is TRBV27, the J gene TRBJ2-1, with 12 bases matching TRBD2. V shed 2 bases and J 4 bases; nucleotides not matched to a gene: 3. Germline CDR1 reads MNHEY; CDR2 reads SMNVEV (reference sequence). CDR3 size: 16 residues. The CDR3: CASSLGLAGTYNEQFF. The CDR3 coding sequence is TGTGCCAGCAGTTTAGGACTAGCGGGGACTTACAATGAGCAGTTCTTC.

The gene calls are TRBV5-1 and TRBJ2-1; TRBD1 aligns across 9 bases. The CDR3 consists of 15 residues. J gave up 4 bases and V 4 bases, and 6 bases lay outside the gene matches. The germline CDR1 and CDR2 sequences are SGHRS and YFSETQ. The CDR3 spells CASSERDRAYNEQFF. Written as DNA, the CDR3 is TGCGCCAGCAGCGAAAGGGACAGGGCGTACAATGAGCAGTTCTTC.

In this sample, this clone turned up a few times. This chain uses TRBV29-1 with TRBJ2-7; D ambiguous. Trimming took 4 bases from V and 2 from J, leaving 9 bases between them. Per the germline V gene, CDR1 is SQVTM and CDR2 is ANQGSEA. The CDR3 spans 12 residues. CDR3 sequence (DNA): TGCAGCGTTGGAAGGACCCCCTACGAGCAGTACTTC. This translates into CSVGRTPYEQYF.

The V and J genes are TRBV2 and TRBJ1-3; D unresolved. The CDR3 runs to 15 residues. V dropped 5 bases and J dropped 3 bases, with 14 bases sitting between them. Germline V gene data show CDR1 as SNHLY and CDR2 as FYNNEI. The CDR3 coding sequence is TGTGCCAGCAGTCTATCGACCGGGAATGGAAACACCATATATTTT. Encoded protein: CASSLSTGNGNTIYF.

This clone was seen a few times. The chain is built from TRBV18 and TRBJ1-1, with 7 bases aligning to TRBD1. V lost 0 bases, J lost 7 bases, and 2 bases stayed unmatched. Germline-derived CDR1 and CDR2 are KGHSH and LQKENI. The CDR3 is 13 residues long. CDR3 loop: CASSPPGQHEAFF. For the CDR3, the DNA is TGTGCCAGCTCACCACCGGGACAGCATGAAGCTTTCTTT.

This clone was counted a single time. The chain employs TRBV28 and TRBJ2-5, with a tentative D call TRBD2 (5 bases). With 7 bases removed from V and 6 bases from J, the gap between germline ends came to 24 bases. The CDR3 has 16 residues. The germline V gene has CDR1 MDHEN and CDR2 SYDVKM. CDR3 nucleotides: TGTGCCAGCACCGTACTCACCGGGTCCTCGGGGAAGACCCAGTACTTC. Translated, it gives CASTVLTGSSGKTQYF. Drawing the rest from reference TRBV28 and TRBJ2-5, the complete variable domain is DVKVTQSSRYLVKRTGEKVFLECVQDMDHENMFWYRQDPGLGLRLIYFSYDVKMKEKGDIPEGYSVSREKKERFSLILESASTNQTSMYLCASTVLTGSSGKTQYFGPGTRLLVL.

V and J are TRBV30 and TRBJ1-6, with D unclear. The germline CDR1 and CDR2 sequences are GTSNPN and SVGIG (reference sequence). Trimming removed 0 bases from V and 9 bases from J, with 18 bases in between. This CDR3 comprises 16 residues. CDR3 in DNA: TGTGCCTGGAGTGTACTTGCCGGGGTTGGTGCTTCACCCCTCCACTTT. Protein: CAWSVLAGVGASPLHF. Drawing the rest from reference TRBV30 and TRBJ1-6, the complete variable domain is SQTIHQWPATLVQPVGSPLSLECTVEGTSNPNLYWYRQAAGRGLQLLFYSVGIGQISSEVPQNLSASRPQDRQFILSSKKLLLSDSGFYLCAWSVLAGVGASPLHFGNGTRLTVT.